The present entry profiles one T cell receptor (beta chain) with its context. The length of the CDR3 is 15 residues. V lost 5 bases, J lost 0 bases, and 11 bases lay in between. Germline CDR1 MNHEY, CDR2 SMNVEV (reference sequence). The data stem from a study of control samples from healthy donors and cancer patients. Method: immunoSEQ multiplex PCR; TCRdb's copy keeps in-frame clones and lacks some. The sample lists under 200,000 clones, roughly 91% seen once, with 1.5% in the top ten. The TCR originated in a woman in her thirties in good health. The sample taken for sequencing was blood. The J gene is TRBJ1-5, the V gene TRBV27; tentative D call: TRBD1 (5 bases). CDR3 sequence reads: CASSPDTYSNQPQHF. The CDR3 DNA sequence: TGTGCCAGCAGTCCGGACACTTATAGCAATCAGCCCCAGCATTTT.